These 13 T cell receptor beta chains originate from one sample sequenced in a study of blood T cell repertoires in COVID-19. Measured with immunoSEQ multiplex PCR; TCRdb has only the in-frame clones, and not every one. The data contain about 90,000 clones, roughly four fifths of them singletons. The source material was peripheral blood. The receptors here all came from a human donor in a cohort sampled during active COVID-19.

CDR3 protein: CASSLADSFYNEQFF. In DNA, the CDR3 is TGCGCCAGCAGCTTGGCCGATAGTTTCTACAATGAGCAGTTCTTC. The chain recombines TRBV5-1 with TRBJ2-1; no firm D call. The germline V and J ends were trimmed by 0 bases and 3 bases, with 10 bases remaining between them. The CDR3 is 15 residues long. The germline gives CDR1 SGHRS, CDR2 YFSETQ.

CDR3 region: CASSLGRGGDTQYF. The CDR3 DNA sequence: TGTGCCAGCAGTCTGGGTCGGGGGGGAGATACGCAGTATTTT. V is TRBV2 and J is TRBJ2-3; TRBD2 matches 8 bases. Germline CDR1 is SNHLY and CDR2 is FYNNEI. The CDR3 is made up of 14 amino acids. V lost 5 bases to trimming and J lost 5 bases; unmatched junction nucleotides: 6.

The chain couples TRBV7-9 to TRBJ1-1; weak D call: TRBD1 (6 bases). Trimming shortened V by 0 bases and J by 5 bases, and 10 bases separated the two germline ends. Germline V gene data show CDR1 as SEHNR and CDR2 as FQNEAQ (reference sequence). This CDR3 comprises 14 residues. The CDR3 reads CASSLAMGATEAFF. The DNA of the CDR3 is TGTGCCAGCAGCTTAGCGATGGGGGCAACTGAAGCTTTCTTT.

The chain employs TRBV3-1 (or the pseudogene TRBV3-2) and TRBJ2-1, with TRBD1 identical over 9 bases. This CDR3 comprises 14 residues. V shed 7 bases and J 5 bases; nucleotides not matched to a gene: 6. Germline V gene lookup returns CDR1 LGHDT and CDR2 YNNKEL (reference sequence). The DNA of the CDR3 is TGTGCCAGCACCTCCGGGACAGGGAACAATGAGCAGTTCTTC. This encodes CASTSGTGNNEQFF.

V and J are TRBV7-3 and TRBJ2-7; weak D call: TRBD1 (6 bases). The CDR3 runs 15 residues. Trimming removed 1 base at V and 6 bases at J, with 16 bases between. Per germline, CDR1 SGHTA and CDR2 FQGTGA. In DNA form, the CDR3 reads TGTGCCAGCAGCTTAAGTTTTCAGGGGCCTAGCGAGCAGTACTTC. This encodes CASSLSFQGPSEQYF.

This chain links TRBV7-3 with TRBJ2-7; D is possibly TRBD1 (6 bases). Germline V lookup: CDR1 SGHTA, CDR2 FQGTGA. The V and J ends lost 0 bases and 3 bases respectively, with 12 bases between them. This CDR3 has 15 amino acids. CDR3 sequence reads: CASSLTLGQNYEQYF. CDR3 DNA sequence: TGTGCCAGCAGCTTAACTCTAGGACAGAACTACGAGCAGTACTTC.

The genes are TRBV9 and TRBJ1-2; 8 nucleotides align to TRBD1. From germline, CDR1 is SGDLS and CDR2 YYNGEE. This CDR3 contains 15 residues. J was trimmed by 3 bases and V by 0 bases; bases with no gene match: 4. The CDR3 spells CASSVVSQGDYGYTF. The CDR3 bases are TGTGCCAGCAGCGTAGTCTCACAGGGGGACTATGGCTACACCTTC.

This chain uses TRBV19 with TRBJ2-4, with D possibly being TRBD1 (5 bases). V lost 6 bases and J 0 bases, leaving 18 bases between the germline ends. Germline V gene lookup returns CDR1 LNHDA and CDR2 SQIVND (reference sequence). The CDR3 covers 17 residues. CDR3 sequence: CASSKGAGPLAKNIQYF. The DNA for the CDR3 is TGTGCCAGTAGCAAAGGGGCAGGTCCTCTAGCCAAAAACATTCAGTACTTC.

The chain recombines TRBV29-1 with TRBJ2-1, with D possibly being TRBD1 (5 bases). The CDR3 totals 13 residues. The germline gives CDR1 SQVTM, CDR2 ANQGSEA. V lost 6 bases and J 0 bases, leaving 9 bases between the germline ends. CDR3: CSVGRSSYNEQFF. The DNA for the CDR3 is TGCAGCGTGGGGCGGAGCTCCTACAATGAGCAGTTCTTC.

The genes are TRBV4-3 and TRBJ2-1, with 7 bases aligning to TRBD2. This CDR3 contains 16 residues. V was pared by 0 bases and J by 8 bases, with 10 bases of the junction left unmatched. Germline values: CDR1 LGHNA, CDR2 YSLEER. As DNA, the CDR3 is TGCGCCAGCAGCCAAGATGCGACTAGCCCCTTCGATGAGCAGTTCTTC. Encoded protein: CASSQDATSPFDEQFF.

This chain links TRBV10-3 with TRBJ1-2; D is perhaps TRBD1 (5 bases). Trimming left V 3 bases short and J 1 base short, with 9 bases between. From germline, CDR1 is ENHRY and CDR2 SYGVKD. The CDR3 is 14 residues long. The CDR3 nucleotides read TGTGCCATCAGTGACCAGGGCCTTAACTATGGCTACACCTTC. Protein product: CAISDQGLNYGYTF.

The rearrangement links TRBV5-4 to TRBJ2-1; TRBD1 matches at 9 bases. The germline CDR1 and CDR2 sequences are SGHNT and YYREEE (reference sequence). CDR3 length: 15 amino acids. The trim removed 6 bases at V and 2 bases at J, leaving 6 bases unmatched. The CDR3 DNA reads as TGTGCCAGCAACCGACAGGGGGAGACCTACAATGAGCAGTTCTTC. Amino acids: CASNRQGETYNEQFF.

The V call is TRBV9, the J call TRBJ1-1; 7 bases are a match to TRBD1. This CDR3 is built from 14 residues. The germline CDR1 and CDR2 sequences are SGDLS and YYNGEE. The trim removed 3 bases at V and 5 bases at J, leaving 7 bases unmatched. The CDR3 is CASSADRVRTEAFF. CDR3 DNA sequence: TGTGCCAGCAGCGCCGACAGGGTCAGGACTGAAGCTTTCTTT.